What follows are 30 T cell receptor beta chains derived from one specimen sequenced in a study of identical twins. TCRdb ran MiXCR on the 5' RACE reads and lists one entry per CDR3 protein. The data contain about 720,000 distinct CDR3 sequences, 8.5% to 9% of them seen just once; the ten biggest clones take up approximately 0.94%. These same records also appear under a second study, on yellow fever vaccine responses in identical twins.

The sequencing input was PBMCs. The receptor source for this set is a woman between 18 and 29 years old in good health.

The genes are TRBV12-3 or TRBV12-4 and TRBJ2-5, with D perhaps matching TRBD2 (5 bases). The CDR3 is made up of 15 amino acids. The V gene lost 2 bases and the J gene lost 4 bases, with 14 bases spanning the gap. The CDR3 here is CASSLSSGLRETQYF. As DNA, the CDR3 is TGTGCCAGCAGTTTATCCTCGGGATTACGAGAGACCCAGTACTTC.

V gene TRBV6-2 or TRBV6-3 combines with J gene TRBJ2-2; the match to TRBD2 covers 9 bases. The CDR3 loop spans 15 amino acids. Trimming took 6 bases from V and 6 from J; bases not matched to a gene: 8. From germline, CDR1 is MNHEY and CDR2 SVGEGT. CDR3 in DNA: TGTGCCAGCAGAGAAAGCGGGAGGTCGGCCGGGGAGCTGTTTTTT. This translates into CASRESGRSAGELFF.

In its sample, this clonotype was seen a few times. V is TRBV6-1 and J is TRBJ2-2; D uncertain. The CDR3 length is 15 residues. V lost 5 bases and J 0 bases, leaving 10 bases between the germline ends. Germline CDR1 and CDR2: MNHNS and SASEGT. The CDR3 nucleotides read TGTGCCAGCAGTCCGGTGGGTTCGAACACCGGGGAGCTGTTTTTT. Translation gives CASSPVGSNTGELFF.

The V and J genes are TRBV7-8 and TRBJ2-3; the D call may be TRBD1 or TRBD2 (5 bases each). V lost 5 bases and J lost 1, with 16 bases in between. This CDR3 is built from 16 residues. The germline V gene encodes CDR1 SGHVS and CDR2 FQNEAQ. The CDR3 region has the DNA TGTGCCAGCAGCCTAAGGGATCAGGGAGGCACAGATACGCAGTATTTT. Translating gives CASSLRDQGGTDTQYF.

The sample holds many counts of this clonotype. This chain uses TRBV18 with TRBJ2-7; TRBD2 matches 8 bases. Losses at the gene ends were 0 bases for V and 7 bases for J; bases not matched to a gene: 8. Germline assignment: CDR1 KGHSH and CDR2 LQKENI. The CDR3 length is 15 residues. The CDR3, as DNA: TGTGCCAGCTCACCACCGTCGGGGGGGGCGCAGGAGCAGTACTTC. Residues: CASSPPSGGAQEQYF.

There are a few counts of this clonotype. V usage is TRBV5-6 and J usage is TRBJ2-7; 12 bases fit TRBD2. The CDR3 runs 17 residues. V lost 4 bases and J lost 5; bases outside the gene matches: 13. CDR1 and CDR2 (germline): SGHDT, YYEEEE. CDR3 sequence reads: CASSAGLAGTLRDEQYF. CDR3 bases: TGTGCCAGCAGCGCGGGACTAGCGGGCACTTTAAGAGACGAGCAGTACTTC.

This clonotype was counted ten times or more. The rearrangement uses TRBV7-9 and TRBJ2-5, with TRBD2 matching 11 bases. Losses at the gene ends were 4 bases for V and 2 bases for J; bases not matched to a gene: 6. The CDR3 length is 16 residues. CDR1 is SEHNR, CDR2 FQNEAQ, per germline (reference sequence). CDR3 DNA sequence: TGTGCCAGCAGCTCTACTAGCGGGGGCGAACAAGAGACCCAGTACTTC. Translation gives CASSSTSGGEQETQYF.

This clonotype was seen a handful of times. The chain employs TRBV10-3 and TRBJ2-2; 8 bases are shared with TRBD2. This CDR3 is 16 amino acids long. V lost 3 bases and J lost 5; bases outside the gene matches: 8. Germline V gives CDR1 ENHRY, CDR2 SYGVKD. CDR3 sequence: CAISDPSGRGTGELFF. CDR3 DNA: TGTGCCATCAGTGACCCAAGCGGGAGAGGGACCGGGGAGCTGTTTTTT.

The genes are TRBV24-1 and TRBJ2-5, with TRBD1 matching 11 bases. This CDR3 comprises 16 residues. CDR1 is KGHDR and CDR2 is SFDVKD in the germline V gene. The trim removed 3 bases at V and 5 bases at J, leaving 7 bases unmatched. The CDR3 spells CATSDTDRGPLETQYF. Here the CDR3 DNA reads TGTGCCACCAGTGATACGGACAGGGGGCCTTTGGAGACCCAGTACTTC.

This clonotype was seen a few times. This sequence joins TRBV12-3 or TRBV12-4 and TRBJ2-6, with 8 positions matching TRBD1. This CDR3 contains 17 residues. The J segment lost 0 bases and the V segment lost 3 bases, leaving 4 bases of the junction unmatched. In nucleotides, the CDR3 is TGTGCCAGCAGTTTGGGACAGGAGCTCTCTGGGGCCAACGTCCTGACTTTC. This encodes CASSLGQELSGANVLTF.

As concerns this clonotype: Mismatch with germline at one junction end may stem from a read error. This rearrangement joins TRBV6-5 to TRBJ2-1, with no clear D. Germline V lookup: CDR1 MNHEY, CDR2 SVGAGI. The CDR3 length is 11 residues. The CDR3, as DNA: TGTGCCTGCAGTCCGGGTGATGAGCAGTTCTTC. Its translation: CACSPGDEQFF.

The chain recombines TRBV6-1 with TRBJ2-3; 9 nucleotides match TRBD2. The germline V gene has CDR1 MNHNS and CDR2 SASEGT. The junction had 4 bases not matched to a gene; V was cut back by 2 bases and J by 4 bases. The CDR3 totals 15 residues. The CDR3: CASSELRGGSDTQYF. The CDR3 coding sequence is TGTGCCAGCAGTGAACTGCGGGGGGGCTCAGATACGCAGTATTTT.

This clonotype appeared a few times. Here the CDR3 DNA reads TGTGCCAATGAGAGGCCGGGACTAGCGGGGGGGCGAACCGGGGAGCTGTTTTTT. Residues: CANERPGLAGGRTGELFF. The chain joins TRBV11-2 to TRBJ2-2, with TRBD2 matching 16 bases. Trimming at V came to 10 bases and at J to 5 bases, leaving 13 bases not matched to a gene. The CDR3 has 18 amino acids. Germline loops: CDR1 SGHAT, CDR2 FQNNGV. Complete variable domain (other parts from reference TRBV11-2 and TRBJ2-2): EAGVAQSPRYKIIEKRQSVAFWCNPISGHATLYWYQQILGQGPKLLIQFQNNGVVDDSQLPKDRFSAERLKGVDSTLKIQPAKLEDSAVYLCANERPGLAGGRTGELFFGEGSRLTVL.

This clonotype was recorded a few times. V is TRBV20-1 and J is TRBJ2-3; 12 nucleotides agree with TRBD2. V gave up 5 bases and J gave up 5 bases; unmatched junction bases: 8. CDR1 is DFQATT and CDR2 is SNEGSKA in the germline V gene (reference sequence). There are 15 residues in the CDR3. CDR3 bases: TGCAGTGCTGAAAAAGGACTAGCGGGGTTAGATACGCAGTATTTT. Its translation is CSAEKGLAGLDTQYF.

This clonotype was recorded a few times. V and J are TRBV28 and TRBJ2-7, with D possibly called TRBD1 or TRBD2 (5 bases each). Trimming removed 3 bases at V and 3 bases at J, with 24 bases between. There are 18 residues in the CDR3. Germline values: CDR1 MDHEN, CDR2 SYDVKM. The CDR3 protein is CASSFKAPPHGTNYEQYF. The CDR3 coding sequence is TGTGCCAGCAGTTTTAAGGCCCCACCCCACGGGACGAACTACGAGCAGTACTTC.

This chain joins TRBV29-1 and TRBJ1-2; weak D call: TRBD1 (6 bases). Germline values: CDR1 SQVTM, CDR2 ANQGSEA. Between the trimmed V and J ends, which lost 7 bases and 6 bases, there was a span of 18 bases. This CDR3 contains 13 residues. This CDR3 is CSAGRSAGDGYTF. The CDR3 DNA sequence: TGCAGCGCCGGAAGGTCGGCAGGGGATGGCTACACCTTC.

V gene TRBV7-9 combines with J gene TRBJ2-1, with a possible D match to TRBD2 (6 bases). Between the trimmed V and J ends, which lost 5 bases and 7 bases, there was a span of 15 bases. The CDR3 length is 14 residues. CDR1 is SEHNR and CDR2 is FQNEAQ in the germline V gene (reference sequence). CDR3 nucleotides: TGTGCCAGCAGCGTTAATAAACGGGGGAATGAGCAGTTCTTC. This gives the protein CASSVNKRGNEQFF.

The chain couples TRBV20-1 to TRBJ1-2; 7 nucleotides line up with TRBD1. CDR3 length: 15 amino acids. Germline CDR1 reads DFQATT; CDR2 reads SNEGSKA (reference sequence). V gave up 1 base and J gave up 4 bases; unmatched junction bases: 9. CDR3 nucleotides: TGCAGTGCTAGAGCCTGGGACAGTTCTCTCTATGGCTACACCTTC. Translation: CSARAWDSSLYGYTF.

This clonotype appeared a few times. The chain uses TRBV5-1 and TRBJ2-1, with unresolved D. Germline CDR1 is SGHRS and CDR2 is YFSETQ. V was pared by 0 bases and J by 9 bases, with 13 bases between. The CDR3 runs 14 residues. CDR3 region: CASSLGLLEAEQFF. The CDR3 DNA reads TGCGCCAGCAGCTTGGGCTTGTTAGAGGCTGAGCAGTTCTTC. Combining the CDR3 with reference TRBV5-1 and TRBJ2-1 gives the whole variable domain KAGVTQTPRYLIKTRGQQVTLSCSPISGHRSVSWYQQTPGQGLQFLFEYFSETQRNKGNFPGRFSGRQFSNSRSEMNVSTLELGDSALYLCASSLGLLEAEQFFGPGTRLTVL.

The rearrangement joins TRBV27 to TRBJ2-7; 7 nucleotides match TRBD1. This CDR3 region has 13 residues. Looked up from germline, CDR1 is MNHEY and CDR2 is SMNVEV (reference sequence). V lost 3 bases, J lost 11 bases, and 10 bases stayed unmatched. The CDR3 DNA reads TGTGCCAGCAGTTTCGGGACAGCTACCGGGGAGTACTTC. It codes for CASSFGTATGEYF.

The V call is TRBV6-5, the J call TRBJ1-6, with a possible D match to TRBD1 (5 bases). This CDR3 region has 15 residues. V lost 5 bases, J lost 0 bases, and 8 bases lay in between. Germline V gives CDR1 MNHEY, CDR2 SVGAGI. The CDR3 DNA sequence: TGTGCCAGCAGTAACCAGGGCTCCTATAATTCACCCCTCCACTTT. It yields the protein CASSNQGSYNSPLHF.

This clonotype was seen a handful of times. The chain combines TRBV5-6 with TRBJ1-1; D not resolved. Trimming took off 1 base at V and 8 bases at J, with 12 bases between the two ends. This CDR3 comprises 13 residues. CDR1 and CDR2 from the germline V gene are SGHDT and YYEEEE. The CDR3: CASSLTDSWEAFF. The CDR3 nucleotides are TGTGCCAGCAGCTTGACAGATAGTTGGGAAGCTTTCTTT. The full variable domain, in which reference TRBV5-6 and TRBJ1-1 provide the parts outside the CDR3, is DAGVTQSPTHLIKTRGQQVTLRCSPKSGHDTVSWYQQALGQGPQFIFQYYEEEERQRGNFPDRFSGHQFPNYSSELNVNALLLGDSALYLCASSLTDSWEAFFGQGTRLTVV.

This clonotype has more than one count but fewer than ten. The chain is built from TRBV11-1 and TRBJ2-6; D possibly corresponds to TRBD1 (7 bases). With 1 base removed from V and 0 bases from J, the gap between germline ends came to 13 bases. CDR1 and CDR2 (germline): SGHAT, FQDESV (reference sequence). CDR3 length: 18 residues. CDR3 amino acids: CASSLGAGQISGANVLTF. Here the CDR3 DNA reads TGTGCCAGCAGCTTAGGTGCGGGACAGATCTCTGGGGCCAACGTCCTGACTTTC.

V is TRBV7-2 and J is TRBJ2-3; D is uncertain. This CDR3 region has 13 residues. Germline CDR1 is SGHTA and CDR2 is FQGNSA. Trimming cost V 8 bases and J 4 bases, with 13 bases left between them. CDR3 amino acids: CASGYWKADTQYF. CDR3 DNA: TGTGCCAGCGGATATTGGAAGGCAGATACGCAGTATTTT. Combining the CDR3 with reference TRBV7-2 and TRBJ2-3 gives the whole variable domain GAGVSQSPSNKVTEKGKDVELRCDPISGHTALYWYRQSLGQGLEFLIYFQGNSAPDKSGLPSDRFSAERTGGSVSTLTIQRTQQEDSAVYLCASGYWKADTQYFGPGTRLTVL.

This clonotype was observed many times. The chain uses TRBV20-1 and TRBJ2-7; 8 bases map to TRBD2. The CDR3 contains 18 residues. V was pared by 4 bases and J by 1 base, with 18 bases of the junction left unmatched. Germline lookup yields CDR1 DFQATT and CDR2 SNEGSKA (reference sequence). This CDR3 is CSATRRRTSGRISYEQYF. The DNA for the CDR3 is TGCAGTGCTACGCGAAGGCGAACTAGCGGAAGAATATCCTACGAGCAGTACTTC.

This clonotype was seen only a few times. CDR3 sequence reads: CASSGTGSPNTGELFF. CDR3 DNA sequence: TGCGCCAGCAGCGGGACAGGAAGCCCCAACACCGGGGAGCTGTTTTTT. The V gene is TRBV5-1, the J gene TRBJ2-2; 8 nucleotides align to TRBD1. Germline V gene lookup returns CDR1 SGHRS and CDR2 YFSETQ. The CDR3 covers 16 residues. J gave up 2 bases and V 4 bases, and 7 bases lay outside the gene matches.

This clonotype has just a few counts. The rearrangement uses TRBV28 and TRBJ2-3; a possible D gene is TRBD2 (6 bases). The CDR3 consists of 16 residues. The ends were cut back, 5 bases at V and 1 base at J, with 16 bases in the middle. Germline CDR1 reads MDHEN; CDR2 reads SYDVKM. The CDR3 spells CASSPGGERGTDTQYF. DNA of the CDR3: TGTGCCAGCAGTCCAGGAGGGGAGAGGGGCACAGATACGCAGTATTTT. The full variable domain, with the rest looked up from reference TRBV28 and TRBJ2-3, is DVKVTQSSRYLVKRTGEKVFLECVQDMDHENMFWYRQDPGLGLRLIYFSYDVKMKEKGDIPEGYSVSREKKERFSLILESASTNQTSMYLCASSPGGERGTDTQYFGPGTRLTVL.

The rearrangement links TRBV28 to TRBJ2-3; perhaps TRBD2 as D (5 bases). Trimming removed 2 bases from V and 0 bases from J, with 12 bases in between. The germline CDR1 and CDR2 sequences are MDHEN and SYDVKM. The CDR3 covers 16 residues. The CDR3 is CASSLKGRVSTDTQYF. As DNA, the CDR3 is TGTGCCAGCAGTTTAAAAGGGAGAGTAAGCACAGATACGCAGTATTTT.

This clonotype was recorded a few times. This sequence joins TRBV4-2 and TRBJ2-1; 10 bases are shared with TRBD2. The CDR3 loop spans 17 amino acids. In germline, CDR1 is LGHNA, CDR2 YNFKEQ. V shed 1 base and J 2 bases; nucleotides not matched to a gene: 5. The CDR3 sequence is CASSQAASGRPYNEQFF. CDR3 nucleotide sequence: TGTGCCAGCAGCCAAGCGGCTAGCGGGAGACCCTACAATGAGCAGTTCTTC.

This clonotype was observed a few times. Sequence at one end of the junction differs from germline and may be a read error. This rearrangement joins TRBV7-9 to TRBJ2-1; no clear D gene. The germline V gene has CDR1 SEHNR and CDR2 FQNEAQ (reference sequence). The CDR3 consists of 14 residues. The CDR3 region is CANSDPLPYNEQFF. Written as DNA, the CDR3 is TGTGCCAACAGCGACCCACTCCCCTACAATGAGCAGTTCTTC.